Detailed here is one TCR beta chain. The ends lost 0 bases at V and 4 bases at J; junction bases unmatched: 6. This CDR3 has 16 residues. Germline V CDR1 and CDR2: SEHNR, FQNEAQ (reference sequence). TCRdb's copy holds only in-frame clones and misses some; the assay was immunoSEQ multiplex PCR. The table shows approximately 75,000 clones, with 75% to 90% occurring only once. This sample stems from a study of blood T cell repertoires in COVID-19. About the study: Donors in the United States, Italy and Spain gave samples during acute or convalescent COVID-19.

Sequenced input: peripheral blood. V usage is TRBV7-9 and J usage is TRBJ2-5, with 9 bases aligning to TRBD2. The TCR sequence derives from a man older than 75 with COVID-19, enrolled during active disease. The chain's CDR3 is CASSLAARGGRETQYF. The CDR3 bases are TGTGCCAGCAGCTTAGCGGCGCGGGGGGGCCGAGAGACCCAGTACTTC.